A selection of T cell receptor beta chains follows, all from one sample in a study of cytomegalovirus exposure and HLA in healthy donors. TCRdb keeps only in-frame clones here, not all; method: immunoSEQ multiplex PCR. The sample holds about 160,000 clones, 84% seen once. Sequenced material: PBMCs. Receptors were obtained from a man younger than 45 in good health and CMV-seronegative. CDR3s include the opening cysteine and the closing phenylalanine or tryptophan. Fields, in order: clone size, J gene, V gene, D gene, CDR3 protein, CDR3 DNA. A D gene is named only where the DNA matches it firmly. Size tells how often a clone was seen (once, few, many) or the class of an expanded clone, and some rows leave it out.

abundance: .
j_gene: TRBJ2-7
v_gene: TRBV7-8
d_gene: TRBD2
CDR3aa: CASSLGGGRADEQYF
CDR3nt: TGTGCCAGCAGCTTAGGGGGCGGGAGGGCTGACGAGCAGTACTTC

abundance: few
j_gene: TRBJ1-5
v_gene: TRBV6-5
d_gene: .
CDR3aa: CASVGFAGPDSLHF
CDR3nt: TGTGCCAGCGTGGGCTTCGCAGGGCCCGACTCGCTGCATTTT

abundance: .
j_gene: TRBJ1-3
v_gene: TRBV18
d_gene: TRBD1
CDR3aa: CASSSGTGSGNTIYF
CDR3nt: TGTGCCAGCTCAAGCGGGACAGGGTCTGGAAACACCATATATTTT

abundance: few
j_gene: TRBJ1-2
v_gene: TRBV19
d_gene: TRBD1
CDR3aa: CASSLRGLGYTF
CDR3nt: TGTGCCAGTAGTTTAAGGGGGCTCGGCTACACCTTC

abundance: .
j_gene: TRBJ2-3
v_gene: TRBV25-1
d_gene: .
CDR3aa: CASSEVDLSDTQYF
CDR3nt: TGTGCCAGCAGTGAAGTCGACTTATCAGATACGCAGTATTTT

abundance: .
j_gene: TRBJ2-7
v_gene: TRBV10-3
d_gene: TRBD1
CDR3aa: CAIRGGQGAHEQYF
CDR3nt: TGTGCCATCAGGGGTGGACAGGGGGCCCACGAGCAGTACTTC

abundance: .
j_gene: TRBJ2-5
v_gene: TRBV9
d_gene: TRBD1
CDR3aa: CASSVGQGAAETQYF
CDR3nt: TGTGCCAGCAGCGTAGGGCAGGGGGCGGCCGAGACCCAGTACTTC

abundance: .
j_gene: TRBJ2-2
v_gene: TRBV18
d_gene: .
CDR3aa: CASSPRRAANTGELFF
CDR3nt: TGTGCCAGCTCACCACGGAGGGCAGCGAACACCGGGGAGCTGTTTTTT

abundance: .
j_gene: TRBJ1-2
v_gene: TRBV7-8
d_gene: TRBD1
CDR3aa: CASSLEPRGRYTF
CDR3nt: TGTGCCAGCAGCTTGGAGCCCAGGGGGCGATACACCTTC

abundance: few
j_gene: TRBJ2-1
v_gene: TRBV25-1
d_gene: TRBD2
CDR3aa: CASSDTSGRAYNEQFF
CDR3nt: TGTGCCAGCAGTGATACAAGCGGGAGGGCATACAATGAGCAGTTCTTC

abundance: .
j_gene: TRBJ2-2
v_gene: TRBV9
d_gene: TRBD1
CDR3aa: CASSHNRQGANTGELFF
CDR3nt: TGTGCCAGCAGCCATAATAGACAGGGGGCAAACACCGGGGAGCTGTTTTTT

abundance: .
j_gene: TRBJ2-3
v_gene: TRBV6-5
d_gene: .
CDR3aa: CASSYSISRPDTQYF
CDR3nt: TGTGCCAGCAGTTACTCGATTAGCAGACCAGATACGCAGTATTTT

abundance: .
j_gene: TRBJ1-5
v_gene: TRBV6-1
d_gene: .
CDR3aa: CASSELRGIRNQPQHF
CDR3nt: TGTGCCAGCAGTGAATTGAGAGGGATTCGCAATCAGCCCCAGCATTTT

abundance: .
j_gene: TRBJ2-7
v_gene: TRBV7-8
d_gene: TRBD2
CDR3aa: CASSWDGRAYEQYF
CDR3nt: TGTGCCAGCAGCTGGGACGGGAGGGCCTACGAGCAGTACTTC

abundance: .
j_gene: TRBJ1-3
v_gene: TRBV5-5
d_gene: .
CDR3aa: CASSFASSSGNTIYF
CDR3nt: TGTGCCAGCAGTTTTGCATCTAGCTCTGGAAACACCATATATTTT

abundance: .
j_gene: TRBJ2-3
v_gene: TRBV4-3
d_gene: TRBD2
CDR3aa: CASSQDAREGTNTQYF
CDR3nt: TGCGCCAGCAGCCAAGACGCGCGGGAGGGAACTAATACGCAGTATTTT

abundance: .
j_gene: TRBJ1-2
v_gene: TRBV18
d_gene: .
CDR3aa: CASSPVEGTNYGYTF
CDR3nt: TGTGCCAGTTCACCTGTGGAGGGGACTAACTATGGCTACACCTTC

abundance: .
j_gene: TRBJ1-4
v_gene: TRBV4-1
d_gene: .
CDR3aa: CASAGGGKLFF
CDR3nt: TGCGCCAGCGCTGGGGGGGGAAAACTGTTTTTT

abundance: few
j_gene: TRBJ1-5
v_gene: TRBV18
d_gene: .
CDR3aa: CASSPGLNQPQHF
CDR3nt: TGTGCCAGCTCACCAGGCCTGAATCAGCCCCAGCATTTT

abundance: .
j_gene: TRBJ2-7
v_gene: TRBV5-4
d_gene: TRBD2
CDR3aa: CASSLGLAGSSYEQYF
CDR3nt: TGTGCCAGCAGCTTGGGGCTAGCGGGGAGCTCCTACGAGCAGTACTTC

abundance: .
j_gene: TRBJ2-3
v_gene: TRBV12-5
d_gene: TRBD2
CDR3aa: CASGSASGRADTQYF
CDR3nt: TGTGCTAGTGGTTCGGCTAGCGGGAGAGCAGATACGCAGTATTTT

abundance: .
j_gene: TRBJ2-7
v_gene: TRBV4-1
d_gene: .
CDR3aa: CASSQESGFGYEQYF
CDR3nt: TGCGCCAGCAGCCAAGAATCAGGATTCGGCTACGAGCAGTACTTC

abundance: .
j_gene: TRBJ2-7
v_gene: TRBV18
d_gene: TRBD1
CDR3aa: CASSPSGTGLSSYEQYF
CDR3nt: TGTGCCAGCTCACCCTCGGGGACAGGGCTGAGCTCCTACGAGCAGTACTTC

abundance: .
j_gene: TRBJ2-1
v_gene: TRBV6-5
d_gene: .
CDR3aa: CAGSYTAGADNEQFF
CDR3nt: TGTGCCGGCAGTTACACGGCAGGGGCGGACAATGAGCAGTTCTTC

abundance: .
j_gene: TRBJ2-7
v_gene: TRBV7-9
d_gene: TRBD1
CDR3aa: CASSFDRVWYEQYF
CDR3nt: TGTGCCAGCAGCTTCGACAGGGTTTGGTACGAGCAGTACTTC

abundance: .
j_gene: TRBJ1-2
v_gene: TRBV30
d_gene: .
CDR3aa: CAWSKFRTARQDGYTF
CDR3nt: TGTGCCTGGAGTAAGTTTAGGACAGCCCGACAGGATGGCTACACCTTC

abundance: once
j_gene: TRBJ2-2
v_gene: TRBV4-3
d_gene: TRBD2
CDR3aa: CASSQDLAGGPGELFF
CDR3nt: TGCGCCAGCAGCCAAGATTTAGCGGGAGGGCCCGGGGAGCTGTTTTTT

abundance: .
j_gene: TRBJ1-6
v_gene: TRBV5-1
d_gene: TRBD1
CDR3aa: CASSSGTVSYNSPLHF
CDR3nt: TGCGCCAGCAGCTCCGGGACAGTCTCCTATAATTCACCCCTCCACTTT

abundance: .
j_gene: TRBJ2-3
v_gene: TRBV7-9
d_gene: TRBD2
CDR3aa: CASSLGVSGTPPTDTQYF
CDR3nt: TGTGCCAGCAGCTTAGGGGTCAGCGGGACCCCTCCCACAGATACGCAGTATTTT

abundance: .
j_gene: TRBJ2-3
v_gene: TRBV29-1
d_gene: TRBD2
CDR3aa: CSAYPDPTSGNTQYF
CDR3nt: TGCAGCGCTTACCCCGATCCGACTAGCGGAAATACGCAGTATTTT

abundance: .
j_gene: TRBJ1-2
v_gene: TRBV30
d_gene: .
CDR3aa: CAWSTKGTSPRGTF
CDR3nt: TGTGCCTGGAGTACCAAGGGGACATCCCCTAGGGGCACCTTC

abundance: once
j_gene: TRBJ2-1
v_gene: TRBV5-1
d_gene: TRBD2
CDR3aa: CASSLALAVSYNEQFF
CDR3nt: TGCGCCAGCAGCTTGGCGCTAGCGGTCTCCTACAATGAGCAGTTCTTC

abundance: .
j_gene: TRBJ2-3
v_gene: TRBV21-1
d_gene: .
CDR3aa: CASSKITSGRAADTQYF
CDR3nt: TGTGCCAGCAGCAAGATCACTAGCGGGAGGGCCGCAGATACGCAGTATTTT

abundance: .
j_gene: TRBJ2-3
v_gene: TRBV27
d_gene: .
CDR3aa: CASSSRGSGLSDTQYF
CDR3nt: TGTGCCAGCAGTTCGCGGGGCTCAGGGTTGTCAGATACGCAGTATTTT

abundance: .
j_gene: TRBJ1-5
v_gene: TRBV30
d_gene: .
CDR3aa: CAWSGQGFRNQPQHF
CDR3nt: TGTGCCTGGAGTGGCCAGGGGTTCCGGAATCAGCCCCAGCATTTT

abundance: .
j_gene: TRBJ2-7
v_gene: TRBV5-1
d_gene: .
CDR3aa: CASSVQVDGYEQYF
CDR3nt: TGCGCCAGCAGCGTACAGGTTGACGGCTACGAGCAGTACTTC

abundance: .
j_gene: TRBJ2-7
v_gene: TRBV29-1
d_gene: TRBD1
CDR3aa: CSVGPRTGGSYEQYF
CDR3nt: TGCAGCGTTGGCCCCCGGACAGGGGGTTCCTACGAGCAGTACTTC

abundance: .
j_gene: TRBJ2-3
v_gene: TRBV21-1
d_gene: .
CDR3aa: CASSKGGYTDTQYF
CDR3nt: TGTGCCAGCAGCAAAGGAGGTTACACAGATACGCAGTATTTT

abundance: .
j_gene: TRBJ2-7
v_gene: TRBV19
d_gene: TRBD1
CDR3aa: CASSMGGQGRKEQYF
CDR3nt: TGTGCCAGTAGTATGGGGGGACAGGGTAGGAAGGAGCAGTACTTC

abundance: .
j_gene: TRBJ2-7
v_gene: TRBV11-3
d_gene: .
CDR3aa: CASSFVHYEQYF
CDR3nt: TGTGCCAGCAGCTTTGTCCACTACGAGCAGTACTTC

abundance: .
j_gene: TRBJ2-1
v_gene: TRBV6-4
d_gene: .
CDR3aa: CASSDFKGDYNEQFF
CDR3nt: TGTGCCAGCAGTGACTTTAAGGGGGATTACAATGAGCAGTTCTTC

abundance: .
j_gene: TRBJ2-1
v_gene: TRBV2
d_gene: TRBD1
CDR3aa: CASSRDRGEQFF
CDR3nt: TGTGCCAGCAGCAGGGACAGGGGTGAGCAGTTCTTC

abundance: .
j_gene: TRBJ2-1
v_gene: TRBV10-2
d_gene: TRBD2
CDR3aa: CASSDDSTGLASNEQFF
CDR3nt: TGCGCCAGCAGTGATGACTCAACGGGACTAGCATCCAATGAGCAGTTCTTC

abundance: .
j_gene: TRBJ2-1
v_gene: TRBV4-3
d_gene: .
CDR3aa: CASSQARDNEQFF
CDR3nt: TGCGCCAGCAGCCAAGCGAGGGACAATGAGCAGTTCTTC

abundance: few
j_gene: TRBJ2-5
v_gene: TRBV5-8
d_gene: TRBD2
CDR3aa: CASSSGASGRQETQYF
CDR3nt: TGTGCCAGCAGCTCGGGGGCTAGCGGGAGACAAGAGACCCAGTACTTC

abundance: .
j_gene: TRBJ1-3
v_gene: TRBV28
d_gene: .
CDR3aa: CAGRDLSGNTIYF
CDR3nt: TGTGCCGGGAGGGACCTCTCTGGAAACACCATATATTTT

abundance: .
j_gene: TRBJ1-2
v_gene: TRBV28
d_gene: TRBD1
CDR3aa: CASSLIGPGQGAYDGYTF
CDR3nt: TGTGCCAGCAGTTTAATTGGTCCGGGACAGGGGGCTTATGATGGCTACACCTTC

abundance: .
j_gene: TRBJ2-5
v_gene: TRBV4-2
d_gene: TRBD1
CDR3aa: CASSQGLGQGQETQYF
CDR3nt: TGTGCCAGCAGCCAAGGGCTGGGACAGGGGCAAGAGACCCAGTACTTC

abundance: .
j_gene: TRBJ1-4
v_gene: TRBV14
d_gene: .
CDR3aa: CASSQRTDATNEKLFF
CDR3nt: TGTGCCAGCAGCCAACGGACAGATGCAACTAATGAAAAACTGTTTTTT

abundance: .
j_gene: TRBJ2-1
v_gene: TRBV9
d_gene: .
CDR3aa: CASSAGHRDYNEQFF
CDR3nt: TGTGCCAGCAGCGCTGGCCACCGGGACTACAATGAGCAGTTCTTC

abundance: .
j_gene: TRBJ2-7
v_gene: TRBV4-2
d_gene: .
CDR3aa: CASSQVPGTYEQYF
CDR3nt: TGTGCCAGCAGCCAAGTTCCGGGGACCTACGAGCAGTACTTC

abundance: few
j_gene: TRBJ1-1
v_gene: TRBV28
d_gene: .
CDR3aa: CASRVGSTEAFF
CDR3nt: TGTGCCAGCAGGGTCGGGTCCACTGAAGCTTTCTTT

abundance: .
j_gene: TRBJ1-2
v_gene: TRBV29-1
d_gene: TRBD1
CDR3aa: CSGGDRDNYGYTF
CDR3nt: TGCAGCGGGGGGGACAGGGACAACTATGGCTACACCTTC

abundance: few
j_gene: TRBJ2-2
v_gene: TRBV7-9
d_gene: TRBD2
CDR3aa: CASSSRTSPGELFF
CDR3nt: TGTGCCAGCAGCTCCAGGACTAGCCCCGGGGAGCTGTTTTTT

abundance: few
j_gene: TRBJ2-5
v_gene: TRBV29-1
d_gene: .
CDR3aa: CSVEERQLETQYF
CDR3nt: TGCAGCGTTGAAGAGCGGCAGTTGGAGACCCAGTACTTC

abundance: .
j_gene: TRBJ1-6
v_gene: TRBV7-2
d_gene: .
CDR3aa: CASSLDVSPLHF
CDR3nt: TGTGCCAGCAGCTTAGATGTATCACCCCTCCACTTT

abundance: few
j_gene: TRBJ2-5
v_gene: TRBV19
d_gene: TRBD2
CDR3aa: CASVGAGEETQYF
CDR3nt: TGTGCCTCCGTGGGCGCGGGAGAAGAGACCCAGTACTTC

abundance: .
j_gene: TRBJ2-1
v_gene: TRBV11-3
d_gene: TRBD1
CDR3aa: CASSSGQLDNEQFF
CDR3nt: TGTGCCAGCAGCTCGGGACAGCTGGACAATGAGCAGTTCTTC